A selection of T cell receptor beta chains follows, all from one sample in a study of OX40 agonist ivuxolimab in advanced cancers. The repertoire was sequenced with immunoSEQ multiplex PCR; TCRdb's copy has only in-frame clones and lacks some. This repertoire shows some 37,000 clones, 70% to 85% found once; its top ten account for over 8.5%. This sample comprised CD4+ or CD8+ T cells sorted from blood, obtained in a trial of the OX40 agonist ivuxolimab. The receptors originated from an adult with an advanced solid tumor such as melanoma, head and neck, liver or kidney cancer. CDR3s include the opening cysteine and the closing phenylalanine or tryptophan. Fields, in order: J gene, CDR3 length, D gene, clone size, V gene, CDR3 DNA, CDR3 protein. A D gene is named only where the DNA matches it firmly. Not every row has a clone size; where given, it reads once, few, many or a size class.

>TRBJ1-5|19|TRBD1|-|TRBV5-3
TGTGCCAGAAGCTGGAAAGGGACAGGGGGTTACGTTAGCAATCAGCCCCAGCATTTT
CARSWKGTGGYVSNQPQHF
>TRBJ2-5|14|-|once|TRBV7-9
TGTGCCAGCAGCTTAAAGCCAGCCCAAGAGACCCAGTACTTC
CASSLKPAQETQYF
>TRBJ1-1|13|-|-|TRBV30
TGTGCCTGGAGTGAAGTACGGGGGACTGAAGCTTTCTTT
CAWSEVRGTEAFF
>TRBJ2-3|16|TRBD2|-|TRBV19
TGTGCCAGTACCCCGACTGGCGGGGGTGCAGGGGATACGCAGTATTTT
CASTPTGGGAGDTQYF
>TRBJ1-1|13|-|-|TRBV30
TGTGCCTGGAGTCTACAGAGGAACACTGAAGCTTTCTTT
CAWSLQRNTEAFF
>TRBJ1-2|13|-|-|TRBV11-1
TGTGCCAGCAGCTTGGAGGGATTTTATGGCTACACCTTC
CASSLEGFYGYTF
>TRBJ2-7|13|TRBD1|once|TRBV30
TGTGCCTGGAGTTCGACAGGGGTGGGGGAGCAGTACTTC
CAWSSTGVGEQYF
>TRBJ1-2|13|-|-|TRBV19
TGTGCCAGTAGTATCGGCCGGATCGATGGCTACACCTTC
CASSIGRIDGYTF
>TRBJ1-2|16|-|-|TRBV7-2
TGTGCCAGCAGCTTAGCAGTAATGTGGGGGGATTACGGCTACACCTTC
CASSLAVMWGDYGYTF
>TRBJ2-3|15|TRBD2|-|TRBV30
TGTGCCTGGATGGGGGGGGTGAAACTCACAGATACGCAGTATTTT
CAWMGGVKLTDTQYF
>TRBJ2-2|16|TRBD2|-|TRBV9
TGTGCCAGCAGCGTAGTTGGCGGGGGGCACACCGGGGAGCTGTTTTTT
CASSVVGGGHTGELFF
>TRBJ1-4|13|TRBD1|-|TRBV2
TGTGCCAGCACTGGGACAGGGTTAGAAAAACTGTTTTTT
CASTGTGLEKLFF
>TRBJ2-5|15|-|once|TRBV19
TGTGCCAGCCGCCACCTGGGGCTAGTCAGTGAGACCCAGTACTTC
CASRHLGLVSETQYF
>TRBJ1-5|13|-|few|TRBV6-5
TGTGCCAGCAGGTCCAGTGAGAATCAGCCCCAGCATTTT
CASRSSENQPQHF
>TRBJ2-7|17|TRBD1|-|TRBV18
TGTGCCAGCTCACCAATAACCGGGACAGGGGTCTCCTACGAGCAGTACTTC
CASSPITGTGVSYEQYF
>TRBJ1-1|13|-|-|TRBV2
TGTGCCAGCAGTGACACTTTGAACACTGAAGCTTTCTTT
CASSDTLNTEAFF
>TRBJ1-1|13|-|-|TRBV2
TGTGCCAGCAGTGAAGTAGAAAACACTGAAGCTTTCTTT
CASSEVENTEAFF
>TRBJ1-1|14|-|once|TRBV5-4
TGTGCCAGCAGCTTGGGGGGGGGCAACACTGAAGCTTTCTTT
CASSLGGGNTEAFF
>TRBJ2-7|15|-|-|TRBV7-9
TGTGCCAGCCGTGACATGGACTCTGGGACCTACGAGCAGTACTTC
CASRDMDSGTYEQYF
>TRBJ1-3|14|-|-|TRBV5-1
TGCGCCAGCAGCTTGGGAGTCTCTGGAAACACCATATATTTT
CASSLGVSGNTIYF
>TRBJ2-1|15|-|once|TRBV27
TGTGCCAGCAGTTTCACGGGGGATATGGGGAATGAGCAGTTCTTC
CASSFTGDMGNEQFF
>TRBJ1-2|15|-|-|TRBV18
TGTGCCAGCTCACCACCGGGAACGGCTAACTATGGCTACACCTTC
CASSPPGTANYGYTF
>TRBJ2-7|13|TRBD1|-|TRBV10-3
TGTGCCATCAGTATGGACAGGGGAAACGAGCAGTACTTC
CAISMDRGNEQYF
>TRBJ1-3|18|-|-|TRBV27
TGTGCCAGCAGTTATCAGGTCCCGGGATGGAACTCTGGAAACACCATATATTTT
CASSYQVPGWNSGNTIYF
>TRBJ2-5|14|TRBD1|-|TRBV5-4
TGTGCCAGCAGATCGAGGGGGCAAGGAGAGACCCAGTACTTC
CASRSRGQGETQYF
>TRBJ2-7|14|-|-|TRBV5-4
TGTGCCAGCAGAGCGGCAGGGAACCCTTCTGAGCAGTACTTC
CASRAAGNPSEQYF
>TRBJ1-1|13|TRBD1|-|TRBV6-1
TGTGCCAGCAGTGAACACAGGGGCTCTGAAGCTTTCTTT
CASSEHRGSEAFF
>TRBJ2-5|17|TRBD2|-|TRBV7-8
TGTGCCAGCAGCTTAGTCGGGGGGGGCCGGGGGGTAGAGACCCAGTACTTC
CASSLVGGGRGVETQYF
>TRBJ2-7|16|TRBD1|-|TRBV15
TGTGCCACCAGCAGAGGGGGGACAGTCTTATCCTACGAGCAGTACTTC
CATSRGGTVLSYEQYF
>TRBJ1-4|14|TRBD1|-|TRBV2
TGTGCCAGCAAGAAGACAGGGATATTTGAAAAACTGTTTTTT
CASKKTGIFEKLFF
>TRBJ2-7|15|-|once|TRBV30
TGTGCCTGGAGGGGGAAGGGCGGCACCGTTCATGAGCAGTACTTC
CAWRGKGGTVHEQYF
>TRBJ1-1|14|-|-|TRBV28
TGTGCCAGCACGGGGGTAGGCGGGTACACTGAAGCTTTCTTT
CASTGVGGYTEAFF
>TRBJ1-1|11|-|-|TRBV2
TGTGCCAGCTCGGAGGTAACGGGAGCTTTCTTT
CASSEVTGAFF
>TRBJ1-2|11|-|-|TRBV29-1
TGCAGCGAACAGACAGGTGATGGCTACACCTTC
CSEQTGDGYTF
>TRBJ1-4|14|-|once|TRBV2
TGTGCCAGCAGTGGGACATCAACTAATGAAAAACTGTTTTTT
CASSGTSTNEKLFF
>TRBJ1-1|16|TRBD1|-|TRBV6-6
TGTGCCAGCAGTTCCCGACAGGGAAGGATGAACACTGAAGCTTTCTTT
CASSSRQGRMNTEAFF
>TRBJ2-5|14|-|few|TRBV7-9
TGTGCCAGCAGCTCATCGACAAGGGGGGAGACCCAGTACTTC
CASSSSTRGETQYF
>TRBJ1-6|15|-|-|TRBV27
TGTGCCAGCAGTTTATCCGGGACTGCCTGGGTACCCCTCCACTTT
CASSLSGTAWVPLHF